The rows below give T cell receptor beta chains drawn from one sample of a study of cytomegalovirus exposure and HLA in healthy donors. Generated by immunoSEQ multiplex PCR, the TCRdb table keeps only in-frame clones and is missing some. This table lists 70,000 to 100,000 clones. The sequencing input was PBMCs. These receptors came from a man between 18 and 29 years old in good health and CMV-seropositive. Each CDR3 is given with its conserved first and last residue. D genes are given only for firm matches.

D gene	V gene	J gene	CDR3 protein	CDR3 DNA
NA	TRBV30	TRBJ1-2	CAWRTDLFYGYTF	TGTGCCTGGCGGACAGACCTGTTCTATGGCTACACCTTC
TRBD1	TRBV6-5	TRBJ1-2	CASSSQSGGSYGYTF	TGTGCCAGCAGCTCTCAATCAGGGGGAAGCTATGGCTACACCTTC
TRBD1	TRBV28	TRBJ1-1	CASSRITGATEAFF	TGTGCCAGCAGTCGCATCACAGGGGCCACTGAAGCTTTCTTT
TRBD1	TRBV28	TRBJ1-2	CASSPRDRVYGYTF	TGTGCCAGCAGCCCCCGGGACAGGGTCTATGGCTACACCTTC
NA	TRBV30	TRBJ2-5	CAWSQGVRVGRETQYF	TGTGCCTGGAGCCAAGGGGTTAGGGTTGGCCGAGAGACCCAGTACTTC
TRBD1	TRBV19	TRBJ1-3	CASSSGNRGSGNTIYF	TGTGCCAGTAGCTCCGGCAACAGGGGATCTGGAAACACCATATATTTT
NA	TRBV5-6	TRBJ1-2	CASSAPTSLYGYTF	TGTGCCAGCAGCGCCCCGACAAGCCTCTATGGCTACACCTTC
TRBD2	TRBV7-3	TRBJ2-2	CASSLSPSSGGANTGELFF	TGTGCCAGCAGCTTAAGCCCCTCTAGCGGGGGGGCGAACACCGGGGAGCTGTTTTTT
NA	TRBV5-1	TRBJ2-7	CASSLFPAYEQYF	TGCGCCAGCAGCTTGTTTCCAGCCTACGAGCAGTACTTC
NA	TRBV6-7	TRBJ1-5	CARTGGQYSNQPQHF	TGTGCCAGGACGGGAGGACAGTATAGCAATCAGCCCCAGCATTTT
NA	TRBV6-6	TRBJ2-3	CASRPGGSTDTQYF	TGTGCCAGCCGCCCCGGCGGATCCACAGATACGCAGTATTTT
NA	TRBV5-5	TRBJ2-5	CASSLAAQEETQYF	TGTGCCAGCAGCTTGGCCGCACAGGAAGAGACCCAGTACTTC
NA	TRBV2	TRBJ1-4	CASSYPVGEKLFF	TGTGCCAGCAGTTACCCGGTGGGCGAAAAACTGTTTTTT
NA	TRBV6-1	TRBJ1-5	CASSEEVGGDQPQHF	TGTGCCAGCAGTGAAGAGGTCGGGGGGGATCAGCCCCAGCATTTT
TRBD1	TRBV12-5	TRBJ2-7	CASGFETGEQYF	TGTGCTAGTGGTTTCGAGACAGGGGAGCAGTACTTC
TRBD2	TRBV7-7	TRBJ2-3	CASSQELAGGTDTQYF	TGTGCTAGCAGCCAGGAACTAGCGGGGGGCACAGATACGCAGTATTTT
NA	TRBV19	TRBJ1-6	CASSTNRAPLIKNSPLHF	TGTGCCAGTAGTACTAACAGGGCCCCTCTTATTAAGAATTCACCCCTCCACTTT
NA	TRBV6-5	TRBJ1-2	CASSYEGPYGYTF	TGTGCCAGCAGTTACGAGGGTCCCTATGGCTACACCTTC
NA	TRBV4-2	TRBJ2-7	CASSPGPSYEQYF	TGTGCCAGCAGTCCGGGTCCCTCCTACGAGCAGTACTTC
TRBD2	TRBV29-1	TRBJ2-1	CSVPPQLAGARSSYNEQFF	TGCAGCGTCCCTCCCCAACTAGCGGGGGCCAGAAGCTCCTACAATGAGCAGTTCTTC
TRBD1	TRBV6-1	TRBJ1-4	CASSEDLLDRVGFF	TGTGCCAGCAGTGAAGATCTCCTGGACAGGGTGGGATTTTTT
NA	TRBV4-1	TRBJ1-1	CASSQVTGQYTEAFF	TGCGCCAGCAGCCAAGTCACGGGACAATACACTGAAGCTTTCTTT
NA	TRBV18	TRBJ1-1	CASSPFRGLGTEAFF	TGTGCCAGCTCACCATTCAGAGGGTTGGGCACTGAAGCTTTCTTT
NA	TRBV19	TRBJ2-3	CASSILGVTDTQYF	TGTGCCAGTAGTATACTCGGGGTAACAGATACGCAGTATTTT
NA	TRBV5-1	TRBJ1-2	CASSLQGGSYGYTF	TGCGCCAGCAGCTTGCAGGGAGGGAGCTATGGCTACACCTTC
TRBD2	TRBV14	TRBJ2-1	CASSSRLAGGRARYNEQFF	TGTGCCAGCAGCTCAAGACTAGCGGGAGGAAGGGCCCGCTACAATGAGCAGTTCTTC
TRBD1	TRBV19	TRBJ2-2	CASSITGGALNVGELFF	TGTGCCAGTAGTATTACAGGGGGCGCTTTGAATGTCGGGGAGCTGTTTTTT
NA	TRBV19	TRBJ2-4	CASSTRQGLAKNIQYF	TGTGCCAGTAGTACCCGACAGGGACTAGCCAAAAACATTCAGTACTTC
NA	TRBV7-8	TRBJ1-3	CASSPQDWGVGNTIYF	TGTGCCAGCAGCCCCCAGGACTGGGGAGTCGGAAACACCATATATTTT
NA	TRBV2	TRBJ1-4	CASSEGGGPQGGEKLFF	TGTGCCAGCAGTGAAGGAGGCGGTCCACAGGGCGGCGAAAAACTGTTTTTT
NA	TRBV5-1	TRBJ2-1	CASSLVLGLENEQFF	TGCGCCAGCAGCTTGGTTCTGGGCTTGGAAAATGAGCAGTTCTTC
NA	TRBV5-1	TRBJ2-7	CASSPGTSSYEQYF	TGCGCCAGCAGCCCCGGGACATCCTCCTACGAGCAGTACTTC
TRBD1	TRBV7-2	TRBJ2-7	CASSLITGVYEQYF	TGTGCCAGCAGCTTAATTACAGGGGTGTACGAGCAGTACTTC
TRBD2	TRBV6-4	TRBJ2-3	CASALSGGGADTQYF	TGTGCCAGCGCTCTCAGCGGGGGGGGCGCAGATACGCAGTATTTT
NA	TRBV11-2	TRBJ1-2	CASSPSTGAYGYTF	TGTGCCAGCAGCCCAAGTACAGGCGCCTATGGCTACACCTTC
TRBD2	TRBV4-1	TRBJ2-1	CASSQDRTSGSKQFF	TGCGCCAGCAGCCAAGACCGGACTAGCGGGAGTAAGCAGTTCTTC
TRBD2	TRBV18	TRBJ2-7	CASSPIAGAYEQYF	TGTGCCAGCTCACCTATAGCGGGGGCCTACGAGCAGTACTTC
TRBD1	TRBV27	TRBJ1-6	CASSLPPTGMNSPLHF	TGTGCCAGCAGTTTACCCCCGACAGGGATGAATTCACCCCTCCACTTT
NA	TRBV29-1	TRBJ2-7	CSVAGVSYEQYF	TGCAGCGTTGCGGGGGTTTCCTACGAGCAGTACTTC
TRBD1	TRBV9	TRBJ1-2	CASSVAEGARNYGYTF	TGTGCCAGCAGCGTTGCAGAGGGGGCGCGTAACTATGGCTACACCTTC
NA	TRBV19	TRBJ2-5	CASSKIQGRETQYF	TGTGCCAGTAGTAAAATCCAGGGTCGTGAGACCCAGTACTTC
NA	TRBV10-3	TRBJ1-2	CAISPTGESNYGYTF	TGTGCCATCAGTCCGACCGGAGAATCTAACTATGGCTACACCTTC
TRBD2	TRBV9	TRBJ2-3	CASSDGGAGDTQYF	TGTGCCAGCAGCGACGGGGGGGCTGGAGATACGCAGTATTTT
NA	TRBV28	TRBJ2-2	CASSLSRGTGELFF	TGTGCCAGCAGTTTATCCCGCGGCACCGGGGAGCTGTTTTTT
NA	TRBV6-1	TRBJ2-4	CASSGSGGTGAKNIQYF	TGTGCCAGCAGTGGCTCGGGTGGGACTGGAGCCAAAAACATTCAGTACTTC
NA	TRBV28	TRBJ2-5	CASSLNLPDPGRETQYF	TGTGCCAGCAGTTTAAACCTCCCCGACCCGGGTCGAGAGACCCAGTACTTC
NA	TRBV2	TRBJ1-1	CASTINTEAFF	TGTGCCAGCACTATTAACACTGAAGCTTTCTTT
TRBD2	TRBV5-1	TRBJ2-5	CASSWTSGSRETQYF	TGCGCCAGCAGCTGGACTAGCGGGAGTAGAGAGACCCAGTACTTC
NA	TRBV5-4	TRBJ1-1	CASSLGGTSVPEAFF	TGTGCCAGCAGCTTGGGAGGCACTTCGGTGCCTGAAGCTTTCTTT
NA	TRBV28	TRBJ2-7	CAIKPGDRGLAGGEQYF	TGTGCCATCAAACCGGGGGACAGGGGGCTAGCGGGAGGCGAGCAGTACTTC
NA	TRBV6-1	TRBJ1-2	CASSKGDYGYTF	TGTGCCAGCAGTAAGGGGGACTATGGCTACACCTTC